This is a list of T cell receptor beta chains from one sample in a study of T cells after posttransplantation cyclophosphamide. Sequenced by immunoSEQ multiplex PCR; TCRdb stores in-frame clones only, minus some. The sample includes under 50,000 clones, roughly 88% of them seen just once. This sample comprised PBMCs, obtained less than 70 days after allogeneic stem cell transplant with posttransplant cyclophosphamide. These receptors originate from a male patient between 60 and 69 years old who received an allogeneic stem cell transplant from a related donor and was CMV-positive. A share of the T cells may be of graft donor origin. Both conserved end residues are part of each CDR3. The D gene is left open where the match is weak. The size of a clone is reported for some rows only, either as once, few or many, or as a class for expanded clones.

J: TRBJ2-1; size: NA; D: TRBD2; V: TRBV7-6; CDR3: CASSLDWGGSYNEQFF; DNA: TGTGCCAGCAGCTTAGACTGGGGGGGCTCCTACAATGAGCAGTTCTTC
J: TRBJ2-2; size: NA; D: NA; V: TRBV7-2; CDR3: CASSLRPGVRTGELFF; DNA: TGTGCCAGCAGCCTACGACCGGGAGTGAGGACCGGGGAGCTGTTTTTT
J: TRBJ1-1; size: NA; D: NA; V: TRBV5-5; CDR3: CASRPPRPNTEAFF; DNA: TGTGCCTCCAGGCCCCCCAGGCCAAACACTGAAGCTTTCTTT
J: TRBJ2-1; size: NA; D: NA; V: TRBV5-1; CDR3: CASRTDRSYNEQFF; DNA: TGCGCCAGCAGGACAGACCGCTCCTACAATGAGCAGTTCTTC
J: TRBJ2-2; size: NA; D: NA; V: TRBV15; CDR3: CATTSGTANTGELFF; DNA: TGTGCCACCACCTCCGGGACTGCGAACACCGGGGAGCTGTTTTTT
J: TRBJ1-6; size: NA; D: NA; V: TRBV27; CDR3: CASSLSPPQNSPLHF; DNA: TGTGCCAGCAGTTTATCCCCCCCCCAGAATTCACCCCTCCACTTT
J: TRBJ1-1; size: NA; D: NA; V: TRBV11-3; CDR3: CASSFRGRNTEAFF; DNA: TGTGCCAGCAGCTTCAGGGGAAGGAACACTGAAGCTTTCTTT
J: TRBJ1-4; size: NA; D: TRBD1; V: TRBV11-2; CDR3: CASSRGTAGGEKLFF; DNA: TGTGCCAGCAGCCGCGGGACAGCGGGAGGCGAAAAACTGTTTTTT
J: TRBJ2-7; size: NA; D: NA; V: TRBV15; CDR3: CATSRETVEPYEQYF; DNA: TGTGCCACCAGCAGAGAGACAGTCGAGCCCTACGAGCAGTACTTC
J: TRBJ1-5; size: NA; D: NA; V: TRBV29-1; CDR3: CSVSRGNQPQHF; DNA: TGCAGCGTTTCCAGGGGCAATCAGCCCCAGCATTTT
J: TRBJ2-1; size: NA; D: NA; V: TRBV28; CDR3: CASSPQYNEQFF; DNA: TGTGCCAGCAGTCCACAATACAATGAGCAGTTCTTC
J: TRBJ2-2; size: once; D: NA; V: TRBV9; CDR3: CASSVATSGAAAGELFF; DNA: TGTGCCAGCAGCGTAGCGACTAGTGGGGCCGCAGCCGGGGAGCTGTTTTTT
J: TRBJ1-1; size: few; D: NA; V: TRBV6-5; CDR3: CASTLGAFTEAFF; DNA: TGTGCCAGCACATTGGGGGCGTTCACTGAAGCTTTCTTT
J: TRBJ2-3; size: NA; D: NA; V: TRBV7-2; CDR3: CASRLDRFSTDTQYF; DNA: TGTGCCAGCAGGTTAGACAGGTTTAGCACAGATACGCAGTATTTT
J: TRBJ1-1; size: few; D: TRBD1; V: TRBV6-6; CDR3: CASTIQGVTEAFF; DNA: TGTGCCAGCACCATACAGGGGGTCACTGAAGCTTTCTTT
J: TRBJ1-5; size: NA; D: NA; V: TRBV19; CDR3: CASSSPGVGNQPQHF; DNA: TGTGCCAGTAGTTCCCCGGGGGTCGGCAATCAGCCCCAGCATTTT
J: TRBJ2-2; size: NA; D: NA; V: TRBV9; CDR3: CASSVSFRSGGPNTGELFF; DNA: TGTGCCAGCAGCGTATCCTTCCGGTCGGGGGGCCCGAACACCGGGGAGCTGTTTTTT
J: TRBJ2-5; size: NA; D: TRBD2; V: TRBV5-6; CDR3: CASSSPGLAGAILQETQYF; DNA: TGTGCCAGCAGCTCCCCGGGACTAGCGGGGGCCATCCTCCAAGAGACCCAGTACTTC
J: TRBJ2-3; size: NA; D: TRBD1; V: TRBV2; CDR3: CASSEVDRGADTQYF; DNA: TGTGCCAGCAGTGAGGTGGACAGGGGAGCAGATACGCAGTATTTT
J: TRBJ1-2; size: NA; D: TRBD1; V: TRBV18; CDR3: CASSGTGTDNLANYGYTF; DNA: TGTGCCAGCTCAGGGACCGGGACAGACAACCTGGCTAACTATGGCTACACCTTC
J: TRBJ2-3; size: NA; D: TRBD1; V: TRBV6-1; CDR3: CASGWTGTDTQYF; DNA: TGTGCCAGTGGTTGGACAGGTACAGATACGCAGTATTTT
J: TRBJ1-1; size: NA; D: NA; V: TRBV30; CDR3: CAWSLRGSEAFF; DNA: TGTGCCTGGAGCCTTCGGGGGTCTGAAGCTTTCTTT
J: TRBJ1-3; size: NA; D: NA; V: TRBV7-9; CDR3: CASSYDKSSGNTIYF; DNA: TGTGCCAGCAGTTATGACAAGAGCTCTGGAAACACCATATATTTT
J: TRBJ2-5; size: once; D: TRBD2; V: TRBV9; CDR3: CASSVAASGGQETQYF; DNA: TGTGCCAGCAGCGTAGCAGCTAGCGGGGGCCAAGAGACCCAGTACTTC
J: TRBJ1-2; size: NA; D: NA; V: TRBV30; CDR3: CAWSVRGGYTF; DNA: TGTGCCTGGAGTGTACGGGGAGGCTACACCTTC
J: TRBJ2-5; size: NA; D: NA; V: TRBV29-1; CDR3: CSVETVVLETQYF; DNA: TGCAGCGTTGAAACAGTAGTCCTAGAGACCCAGTACTTC
J: TRBJ2-3; size: NA; D: TRBD1; V: TRBV28; CDR3: CASSPSRDRVGDTQYF; DNA: TGTGCCAGCAGCCCATCCCGGGACAGGGTAGGAGATACGCAGTATTTT
J: TRBJ2-1; size: NA; D: NA; V: TRBV29-1; CDR3: CSVVVRVSYNEQFF; DNA: TGCAGCGTTGTTGTCCGGGTATCCTACAATGAGCAGTTCTTC
J: TRBJ1-4; size: once; D: TRBD1; V: TRBV7-6; CDR3: CASSSFPGQGEEKLFF; DNA: TGTGCCAGCAGCTCCTTTCCGGGACAGGGGGAGGAAAAACTGTTTTTT
J: TRBJ2-5; size: NA; D: NA; V: TRBV5-1; CDR3: CASSLDNREKKETQYF; DNA: TGCGCCAGCAGCTTGGATAACAGGGAAAAAAAAGAGACCCAGTACTTC
J: TRBJ1-5; size: NA; D: TRBD1; V: TRBV5-8; CDR3: CASSLERGLGNQPQHF; DNA: TGTGCCAGCAGCTTGGAAAGGGGGCTGGGCAATCAGCCCCAGCATTTT
J: TRBJ1-1; size: once; D: NA; V: TRBV7-2; CDR3: CASSLARSLVNTEAFF; DNA: TGTGCCAGCAGCTTAGCGCGGAGTTTGGTGAACACTGAAGCTTTCTTT
J: TRBJ1-3; size: NA; D: TRBD1; V: TRBV12-5; CDR3: CASGPGQGGNTIYF; DNA: TGTGCTAGTGGTCCGGGACAGGGCGGAAACACCATATATTTT
J: TRBJ1-1; size: NA; D: NA; V: TRBV18; CDR3: CASSLGLLGTEAFF; DNA: TGTGCCAGCTCACTGGGCTTACTGGGCACTGAAGCTTTCTTT
J: TRBJ1-1; size: NA; D: NA; V: TRBV30; CDR3: CAWSVGAVEAFF; DNA: TGTGCCTGGAGTGTAGGAGCTGTTGAAGCTTTCTTT
J: TRBJ2-1; size: NA; D: TRBD1; V: TRBV27; CDR3: CASSFYYRGFYNEQFF; DNA: TGTGCCAGCAGTTTTTATTACAGGGGTTTCTACAATGAGCAGTTCTTC
J: TRBJ2-5; size: NA; D: TRBD1; V: TRBV5-1; CDR3: CASSLPGTEQETQYF; DNA: TGCGCCAGCAGCTTACCCGGGACAGAACAAGAGACCCAGTACTTC
J: TRBJ2-2; size: NA; D: TRBD2; V: TRBV2; CDR3: CASSDLAGRDTGELFF; DNA: TGTGCCAGCAGTGACTTAGCGGGGCGTGACACCGGGGAGCTGTTTTTT
J: TRBJ1-1; size: NA; D: TRBD1; V: TRBV28; CDR3: CASGTALNTEAFF; DNA: TGTGCCAGTGGGACAGCTTTGAACACTGAAGCTTTCTTT
J: TRBJ2-2; size: NA; D: NA; V: TRBV7-7; CDR3: CASSPTSGGELFF; DNA: TGTGCCAGCAGCCCGACGTCGGGGGGGGAGCTGTTTTTT
J: TRBJ2-5; size: NA; D: TRBD2; V: TRBV6-1; CDR3: CASSESLAGQETQYF; DNA: TGTGCCAGCAGTGAATCCCTAGCGGGGCAAGAGACCCAGTACTTC
J: TRBJ1-1; size: once; D: TRBD1; V: TRBV19; CDR3: CASSVGQGARTEAFF; DNA: TGTGCCAGTAGTGTTGGACAGGGGGCGCGAACTGAAGCTTTCTTT
J: TRBJ2-7; size: NA; D: NA; V: TRBV9; CDR3: CASSGGGRYEQYF; DNA: TGTGCCAGCAGCGGTGGGGGCCGCTACGAGCAGTACTTC
J: TRBJ2-1; size: once; D: NA; V: TRBV6-5; CDR3: CASSYSEGYNEQFF; DNA: TGTGCCAGCAGTTACTCTGAGGGATACAATGAGCAGTTCTTC
J: TRBJ2-3; size: NA; D: NA; V: TRBV7-9; CDR3: CASSSLTGFTDTQYF; DNA: TGTGCCAGCAGCTCCTTGACAGGATTCACAGATACGCAGTATTTT
J: TRBJ1-1; size: NA; D: NA; V: TRBV5-1; CDR3: CASSNGQLNTEAFF; DNA: TGCGCCAGCAGCAATGGACAGCTGAACACTGAAGCTTTCTTT
J: TRBJ2-7; size: NA; D: TRBD1; V: TRBV7-2; CDR3: CASSLGTGAYEQYF; DNA: TGTGCCAGCAGCTTAGGGACAGGGGCCTACGAGCAGTACTTC
J: TRBJ1-1; size: NA; D: NA; V: TRBV19; CDR3: CASSIVRTEAFF; DNA: TGTGCCAGTAGTATCGTGCGGACTGAAGCTTTCTTT
J: TRBJ1-6; size: NA; D: NA; V: TRBV7-9; CDR3: CASSFRGSYNSPLHF; DNA: TGTGCCAGCAGCTTCCGGGGATCGTATAATTCACCCCTCCACTTT
J: TRBJ1-3; size: NA; D: NA; V: TRBV10-3; CDR3: CASDSGNTIYF; DNA: TGTGCCTCAGACTCTGGAAACACCATATATTTT
J: TRBJ1-2; size: NA; D: NA; V: TRBV7-2; CDR3: CASSLLPTGYGYTF; DNA: TGTGCCAGCAGCCTACTTCCGACAGGCTATGGCTACACCTTC
J: TRBJ2-3; size: NA; D: TRBD2; V: TRBV2; CDR3: CASSAGLGSDTQYF; DNA: TGTGCCAGCAGTGCGGGACTAGGGTCAGATACGCAGTATTTT
J: TRBJ2-1; size: NA; D: NA; V: TRBV5-1; CDR3: CASSLVALEGYEQFF; DNA: TGCGCCAGCAGCTTGGTTGCCCTGGAGGGCTATGAGCAGTTCTTC
J: TRBJ2-5; size: NA; D: NA; V: TRBV5-1; CDR3: CASRTGQETQYF; DNA: TGCGCCAGCAGGACAGGACAAGAGACCCAGTACTTC
J: TRBJ2-1; size: NA; D: TRBD2; V: TRBV7-7; CDR3: CASSSGLAGGLRTYNEQFF; DNA: TGTGCCAGCAGCTCTGGACTAGCGGGGGGGCTCCGGACCTACAATGAGCAGTTCTTC
J: TRBJ1-1; size: NA; D: TRBD1; V: TRBV4-1; CDR3: CASSQEGGGEAFF; DNA: TGCGCCAGCAGCCAAGAAGGAGGGGGCGAAGCTTTCTTT